Included here is one T cell receptor (beta chain) sequence, with context. Its specificity is unknown. This specimen belongs to a study of shared clonotypes between healthy human individuals. Notes on the study in general: Around 4.7% of naive CD4 clonotypes were shared across several donors.

The method was immunoSEQ multiplex PCR; TCRdb's version includes in-frame clones alone and lacks a portion of them. The sample has about 2.5 million clones; around 93% are singletons. Germline CDR1 MNHNS, CDR2 SASEGT. Trimming removed 2 bases at V and 2 bases at J, with 13 bases between. CDR3 size: 15 residues. The specimen sequenced was naive CD4+ T cells from PBMCs. Subset meaning: CD45RA+ positively selected. The V and J genes are TRBV6-1 and TRBJ2-7, with D tentatively TRBD1 (6 bases). This TCR came from a young man in good health. Some clones in this sample may be carry-over from other donors' samples. The CDR3 bases are TGTGCCAGCAGTGAAACTTACAGGGTAGCCTACGAGCAGTACTTC. Translation gives CASSETYRVAYEQYF.